This T cell receptor (beta chain) was recovered during a study of spatial heterogeneity in lung cancer. This clonotype is deemed medium-sized. As yet, its antigen is unknown. This beta chain is off target for a library built for alpha chains, so its abundance means little. TCRdb itself ran the 5' RACE reads through MiXCR, one entry per CDR3 protein. This table holds about 7,500 distinct CDR3 sequences, around 12% found once. Study observations and caveats: Mutation counts in tumors were tracked by counts of expanded intratumoral alpha and beta TCRs.

V lost 6 bases, J lost 4 bases, and 12 bases lay in between. The CDR3 has 12 amino acids. Germline V gene lookup returns CDR1 DFQATT and CDR2 SNEGSKA (reference sequence). The time point here: sample taken at primary tumor resection. The sequence was collected from a male donor with early-stage non-small cell lung cancer. This chain connects TRBV20-1 to TRBJ1-1; unclear D gene. Source: lung tumor tissue, taken at surgery. The CDR3 DNA reads TGCAGTGCGGGCCCGAGGGTCACTGAAGCTTTCTTT. It is translated as CSAGPRVTEAFF.